Included here is one T cell receptor (beta chain) sequence, with context. This clone was observed a handful of times. No cognate antigen has been identified for it. It has no much larger one-base neighbor in the sample; base qualities were not kept. Trimming removed 7 bases from V and 6 bases from J, leaving 18 bases between the germline ends. The CDR1 and CDR2 encoded by the germline V gene are ENHRY and SYGVKD. The CDR3 runs 15 residues from the cysteine to the phenylalanine. Of the read, only the CDR3 DNA is kept; its 45 bases are in frame from base 1. These data belong to a study of OX40 agonist ivuxolimab in advanced cancers. A note on the overall study: Ivuxolimab was an agonistic, fully human IgG2 monoclonal antibody directed against OX40 (CD134), a costimulatory receptor. Of the roughly 52 dose-escalation patients, hepatocellular carcinoma was present in approximately 20, melanoma in approximately 15, renal cell carcinoma in 9 and head and neck cancer in 9. Prior anti-PD-1, anti-PD-L1 or anti-CTLA-4 therapy was permitted, and checkpoint inhibitors had been received by approximately 39% of dose-escalation patients. In the dose-escalation cohort, 82.7% of patients were male, and the mean age was about 55 years, with a range of roughly 20 to 80. The monotherapy dose-escalation portion (N ≈ 52 patients) of the phase I ivuxolimab trial is reported in the paper. Three dose-escalation patients achieved partial responses, one with hepatocellular carcinoma and two with cutaneous melanoma. Peripheral TCRbeta sequencing was intended to test whether TCR sequence diversity was altered and clonal T-cell expansion was caused by ivuxolimab. Intravenous ivuxolimab was administered to patients every 2 weeks at six dose levels: 0.01, 0.1, 0.3, 1.5, 3 and 10 mg/kg.

Paper-wide results and their limitations: Low levels of normalized T-cell clonal expansion were also shown by some nonresponding patients. In the 0.1-3.0 mg/kg groups, partial responders had among the lowest normalized peripheral clonal expansion, particularly in CD8+ T cells. At doses from 0.1 to 3.0 mg/kg, clonal expansion was seen in both CD4+ and CD8+ blood T cells between baseline and week 6. Which antigens the clonally expanded peripheral T cells were specific for was not determined. After ivuxolimab, expanded clones were on average more numerous among CD8+ T cells than among CD4+ T cells.

Genomic DNA was extracted from sorted cells for sequencing of the TCRbeta CDR3 region. The immunoSEQ Assay was used to sequence the TCRbeta CDR3 regions. The immuneACCESS repertoire file appears here via TCRdb, limited to in-frame rearrangements. These files lack a portion of the clones; in checked studies, under half of the deficit traces to unresolved V genes, and the cause of the others is not known. The sample contains about 23,000 clones, over 60% of them found a single time. The biggest ten clones account for 15% to 20% of the sample. The trial excluded patients who had a history of autoimmune disease or who were on systemic immunosuppression. Peripheral blood for TCR sequencing was drawn from every dose cohort at baseline, at cycle 4 day 1 and at cycle 7 day 1. Samples were obtained from an open-label, multicenter, first-in-human phase I dose-escalation trial of ivuxolimab. Adults with locally advanced or metastatic melanoma, renal cell, hepatocellular, or head and neck squamous cell carcinoma were enrolled in the trial. CD4+ and CD8+ T cells were sorted separately from peripheral blood before TCR sequencing.

The chain employs TRBV10-3 and TRBJ2-2; perhaps TRBD2 is the D gene, with 8 bases matching. The sample here was CD4+ or CD8+ T cells sorted from blood, taken in a trial of the OX40 agonist ivuxolimab. The receptor was derived from an adult with an advanced solid tumor such as melanoma, head and neck, liver or kidney cancer. The CDR3 here reads CAITPGGGKAGELFF. The DNA reads TGTGCCATCACCCCGGGAGGGGGCAAGGCCGGGGAGCTGTTTTTT.